The 5 T cell receptor beta chains below come from one sample, sequenced in a study of regulatory T cells in long-lasting Graves disease. Assembly of TCR beta libraries relied on iRepertoire HTBI primers together with Arm-PCR of CDR3 regions. TCRdb processed the multiplex PCR reads anew with MiXCR; each CDR3 protein has one entry. Here the sample spans 700,000 or so distinct CDR3 sequences, 25% to 35% being singletons. Regarding time point: persistent/refractory GD, antithyroid drugs over 5 years with positive TRAb. From PBMCs, RNA was extracted and then used to make the TCR library. Sequenced here: peripheral blood mononuclear cells (PBMCs), sampled when the disease was refractory, from a patient treated with antithyroid drugs. These receptors originate from a female donor with Graves disease.

Written as DNA, the CDR3 is TGTGCCAGCAGTGCGGGGGTTGAAAAACTGTTTTTT. Translated: CASSAGVEKLFF. The rearrangement links TRBV25-1 to TRBJ1-4; D is perhaps TRBD1 (5 bases). V lost 4 bases and J 7 bases, leaving 7 bases between the germline ends. The CDR3 runs 12 residues. Germline CDR1 reads MGHDK; CDR2 reads SYGVNS.

The chain is built from TRBV6-5 and TRBJ1-1, with 10 bases fitting TRBD1. The CDR3 extends over 17 amino acids. V trimming: 4 bases; J trimming: 1 base; junction bases outside the gene matches: 9. The germline CDR1 and CDR2 sequences are MNHEY and SVGAGI. For the CDR3, the DNA is TGTGCCAGCAGTTCCAACTTGAGGGACAGGGGGAACACTGAAGCTTTCTTT. Translation gives CASSSNLRDRGNTEAFF.

The V call is TRBV27, the J call TRBJ1-1, with 7 nucleotides matching TRBD1. Germline-derived CDR1 and CDR2 are MNHEY and SMNVEV (reference sequence). Trimming took 5 bases from V and 0 from J; bases not matched to a gene: 15. This CDR3 has 18 amino acids. The CDR3 loop reads CASSPNPTGIGMNTEAFF. CDR3 bases: TGTGCCAGCAGTCCGAACCCGACAGGGATTGGGATGAACACTGAAGCTTTCTTT.

This clonotype was found a few times. V and J are TRBV29-1 and TRBJ1-5; the D is unclear. V was clipped by 3 bases and J by 0 bases, with 9 bases between them. CDR1 and CDR2 (germline): SQVTM, ANQGSEA. This CDR3 contains 14 residues. CDR3 bases: TGCAGCGTTGAGCAGGAAGATAGCAATCAGCCCCAGCATTTT. The encoded protein is CSVEQEDSNQPQHF. The complete variable domain, with remaining parts taken from reference TRBV29-1 and TRBJ1-5, reads SAVISQKPSRDICQRGTSLTIQCQVDSQVTMMFWYRQQPGQSLTLIATANQGSEATYESGFVIDKFPISRPNLTFSTLTVSNMSPEDSSIYLCSVEQEDSNQPQHFGDGTRLSIL.

The CDR3 sequence is CASSTGALPEQYF. In nucleotides, the CDR3 is TGTGCCAGCAGCACCGGGGCTTTACCGGAGCAGTACTTC. The chain links TRBV7-9 to TRBJ2-7; tentatively, D is TRBD1 or TRBD2 (5 bases each). This CDR3 is built from 13 residues. Trimming pared 5 bases from V and 7 bases from J, leaving 15 bases between. Germline loops: CDR1 SEHNR, CDR2 FQNEAQ (reference sequence).